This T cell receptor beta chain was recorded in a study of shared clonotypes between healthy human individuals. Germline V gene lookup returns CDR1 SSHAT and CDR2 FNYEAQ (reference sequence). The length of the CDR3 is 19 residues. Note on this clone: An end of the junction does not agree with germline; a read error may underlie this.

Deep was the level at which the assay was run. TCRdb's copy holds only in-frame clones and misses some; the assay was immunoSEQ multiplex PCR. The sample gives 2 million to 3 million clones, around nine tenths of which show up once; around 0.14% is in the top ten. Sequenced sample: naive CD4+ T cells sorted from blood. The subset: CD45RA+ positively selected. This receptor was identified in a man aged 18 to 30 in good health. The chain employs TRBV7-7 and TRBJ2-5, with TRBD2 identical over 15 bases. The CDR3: CASSPGTSGGPYMKETQYF. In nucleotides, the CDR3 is TGTGCTAGCAGCCCTGGGACTAGCGGGGGGCCTTACATGAAAGAGACCCAGTACTTC.